Below are 23 T cell receptor beta chains sequenced from a single sample in a study of control samples from healthy donors and cancer patients. Some clones are missing from TCRdb's copy, which holds only in-frame ones; the method was immunoSEQ multiplex PCR. The table lists 100,000 to 150,000 clones, around 87% of them singletons. The sample comprised blood. Every receptor here comes from a man aged 60 to 69 in good health.

This clone has just one count. The chain has TRBV21-1 and TRBJ2-5; the D call TRBD2 from the table was never checked on the DNA. TRBV21-1 is designated a pseudogene. The CDR3 totals 18 residues. CDR3 nucleotide sequence: TGTGCCAGCAGCAAATGGTTCGGGGAGGGTCCGGGCGCAGGGACCCAGTACTTC. Its translation: CASSKWFGEGPGAGTQYF.

This clone was detected only once. This chain links TRBV11-2 with TRBJ1-2, with D uncertain. V was cut by 2 bases and J by 6 bases, with 16 bases left in between. This CDR3 has 15 residues. The germline V gene has CDR1 SGHAT and CDR2 FQNNGV. DNA for the CDR3: TGTGCCAGCAGCTTAATTGACGGCACCGCGGATGGCTACACCTTC. It encodes CASSLIDGTADGYTF.

The V gene is TRBV29-1, the J gene TRBJ1-2, with a weak D call TRBD1 (6 bases). The length of the CDR3 is 12 residues. Germline loops: CDR1 SQVTM, CDR2 ANQGSEA. The V gene lost 6 bases and the J gene lost 6 bases, with 14 bases spanning the gap. This CDR3 is CSVDQGRNGYTF. The CDR3 DNA reads TGCAGCGTCGACCAGGGGAGGAATGGCTACACCTTC.

The chain recombines TRBV5-1 with TRBJ2-7; 9 positions match TRBD1. The ends lost 4 bases at V and 5 bases at J; junction bases unmatched: 4. This CDR3 region has 13 residues. The germline gives CDR1 SGHRS, CDR2 YFSETQ. CDR3 coding DNA: TGCGCCAGCAGCCCGGGACAGGGCCACGAGCAGTACTTC. Translation gives CASSPGQGHEQYF. The complete variable domain, with remaining parts taken from reference TRBV5-1 and TRBJ2-7, reads KAGVTQTPRYLIKTRGQQVTLSCSPISGHRSVSWYQQTPGQGLQFLFEYFSETQRNKGNFPGRFSGRQFSNSRSEMNVSTLELGDSALYLCASSPGQGHEQYFGPGTRLTVT.

The rearrangement links TRBV24-1 to TRBJ2-3; D is possibly TRBD1 or TRBD2 (5 bases each). Germline-derived CDR1 and CDR2 are KGHDR and SFDVKD. The CDR3 loop spans 15 amino acids. Trimming took off 3 bases at V and 8 bases at J, with 17 bases between the two ends. CDR3 protein: CATSDRGAIHATQYF. In DNA, the CDR3 is TGTGCCACCAGTGATAGAGGGGCAATTCACGCTACGCAGTATTTT.

V and J are TRBV29-1 and TRBJ2-7; TRBD1 agrees at 8 bases. This CDR3 has 13 residues. V gave up 4 bases and J gave up 4 bases; unmatched junction bases: 6. CDR1 is SQVTM, CDR2 ANQGSEA, per germline. CDR3 in amino acids: CSVGSGGLYEQYF. CDR3 nucleotide sequence: TGCAGCGTTGGCTCAGGGGGCTTATACGAGCAGTACTTC.

In DNA form, the CDR3 reads TGTGCCAGCAGTTTTACGGCGGAGAACACTGAAGCTTTCTTT. This codes for CASSFTAENTEAFF. The chain recombines TRBV9 with TRBJ1-1, with D hard to call. The V gene lost 5 bases and the J gene lost 1 base, with 12 bases spanning the gap. This CDR3 has 14 residues. The germline V gene has CDR1 SGDLS and CDR2 YYNGEE.

This clone was observed once. The chain links TRBV19 to TRBJ2-1; 10 bases are shared with TRBD1. This CDR3 is built from 14 residues. J lost 7 bases, V lost 7 bases, and 7 bases had no gene match. Germline CDR1 reads LNHDA; CDR2 reads SQIVND (reference sequence). In DNA, the CDR3 is TGTGCCAGTAAGGGGACAGGGGCGAGGAATGAGCAGTTCTTC. Translation gives CASKGTGARNEQFF. Variable domain in full (rest from reference TRBV19 and TRBJ2-1): DGGITQSPKYLFRKEGQNVTLSCEQNLNHDAMYWYRQDPGQGLRLIYYSQIVNDFQKGDIAEGYSVSREKKESFPLTVTSAQKNPTAFYLCASKGTGARNEQFFGPGTRLTVL.

The CDR3 DNA follows: TGTGCCAGCAGTCCCTACGGTTCACCGAACACTGAAGCTTTCTTT. As protein: CASSPYGSPNTEAFF. The chain uses TRBV27 and TRBJ1-1, with D unclear. Germline V gene sequence: CDR1 MNHEY, CDR2 SMNVEV (reference sequence). The CDR3 totals 15 residues. V dropped 5 bases and J dropped 1 base, with 14 bases sitting between them.

This chain links TRBV10-2 with TRBJ2-3; D is uncertain. V was pared by 8 bases and J by 6 bases, with 9 bases between. This CDR3 region has 11 residues. Germline-derived CDR1 and CDR2 are WSHSY and SAAADI. The CDR3 sequence is CASASRDTQYF. CDR3 DNA sequence: TGCGCCAGCGCCTCCCGGGATACGCAGTATTTT.

The J gene is TRBJ2-7, the V gene TRBV6-2 or TRBV6-3; D may be TRBD1 (5 bases). Deletions cut 5 bases from V and 7 bases from J, with 18 bases between. This CDR3 spans 14 amino acids. Germline CDR1 reads MNHEY; CDR2 reads SVGEGT. CDR3 coding DNA: TGTGCCAGCAGTCCGGACATCAGGGTAAGGGAGCAGTACTTC. It translates to CASSPDIRVREQYF.

The chain carries TRBV5-4 and TRBJ1-6; tentative D call: TRBD1 (5 bases). The V gene's germline CDR1 is SGHNT and CDR2 YYREEE (reference sequence). V shed 4 bases and J shed 10 bases, with 9 bases lying between them. The CDR3 covers 12 residues. The chain's CDR3 is CASSRDGSPLHF. The CDR3 DNA follows: TGTGCCAGCAGCAGGGACGGCTCACCCCTCCACTTT. Full variable domain (remainder filled in from reference TRBV5-4 and TRBJ1-6): ETGVTQSPTHLIKTRGQQVTLRCSSQSGHNTVSWYQQALGQGPQFIFQYYREEENGRGNFPPRFSGLQFPNYSSELNVNALELDDSALYLCASSRDGSPLHFGNGTRLTVT.

This clone has just one count. The V and J genes are TRBV6-5 and TRBJ2-7; 8 positions match TRBD2. Unmatched junction bases numbered 13, after V lost 4 bases and J lost 5 bases. The CDR3 contains 16 residues. From germline, CDR1 is MNHEY and CDR2 SVGAGI. The DNA for the CDR3 is TGTGCCAGCAGTTTGGGACTAGTGGGGACCGGGGACGAGCAGTACTTC. Residues: CASSLGLVGTGDEQYF.

This clone has more than one count but fewer than ten. V and J are TRBV2 and TRBJ1-6; no definite D call. CDR1 is SNHLY, CDR2 FYNNEI, per germline. V lost 6 bases and J 7 bases, leaving 10 bases between the germline ends. This CDR3 has 13 amino acids. CDR3 DNA: TGTGCCAGCAGAAATCTCTGGAATTCACCCCTCCACTTT. It codes for CASRNLWNSPLHF.

The chain links TRBV4-1 to TRBJ2-3, with 11 bases that match TRBD2. The ends lost 0 bases at V and 2 bases at J; junction bases unmatched: 4. Germline V gives CDR1 MGHRA, CDR2 YSYEKL. The CDR3 length is 17 residues. For the CDR3, the DNA is TGCGCCAGCAGCCAAGAGGGACTAGCGGACCACACAGATACGCAGTATTTT. It codes for CASSQEGLADHTDTQYF.

This chain joins TRBV7-8 and TRBJ2-3, with D tentatively TRBD2 (6 bases). CDR1 is SGHVS and CDR2 is FQNEAQ in the germline V gene. This CDR3 is 15 amino acids long. V lost 5 bases and J lost 2, with 14 bases in between. CDR3 amino acids: CASSTGLRYTDTQYF. The CDR3 DNA reads TGTGCCAGCAGCACGGGACTTAGGTACACAGATACGCAGTATTTT.

The CDR3 DNA follows: TGTGCCAGCAGCTTATCCGGGGGTTTTAAGGGCTACACCTTC. Amino acid sequence: CASSLSGGFKGYTF. The J gene is TRBJ1-2, the V gene TRBV7-3, with D maybe TRBD1 (5 bases). The CDR3 runs 14 residues. V gave up 2 bases and J gave up 8 bases, with 15 bases separating them. Germline CDR1 SGHTA, CDR2 FQGTGA.

The chain carries TRBV18 and TRBJ2-3; D unresolved. Trimming pared 3 bases from V and 0 bases from J, leaving 10 bases between. Germline V gene data show CDR1 as KGHSH and CDR2 as LQKENI. The CDR3 is 15 amino acids. The chain's CDR3 is CASSPQQASTDTQYF. The CDR3 nucleotides read TGTGCCAGCTCACCTCAGCAGGCTAGCACAGATACGCAGTATTTT.

The V and J genes are TRBV30 and TRBJ1-2; D remains ambiguous. V lost 4 bases and J lost 8, with 17 bases in between. Germline lookup yields CDR1 GTSNPN and CDR2 SVGIG (reference sequence). CDR3 length: 13 amino acids. The CDR3 loop reads CAWTRGGIIGYTF. CDR3 DNA: TGTGCCTGGACCCGAGGAGGTATCATAGGCTACACCTTC.

This clone has a handful of counts. The chain joins TRBV7-2 to TRBJ1-5; D perhaps matches TRBD1 (6 bases). Trimming pared 1 base from V and 7 bases from J, leaving 14 bases between. Germline V gene sequence: CDR1 SGHTA, CDR2 FQGNSA. The CDR3 consists of 15 residues. CDR3 DNA sequence: TGTGCCAGCAGCTTAGTCATGGGGGGCAGGCAGCCCCAGCATTTT. This codes for CASSLVMGGRQPQHF.

The chain combines TRBV19 with TRBJ2-3; TRBD2 might be the D (6 bases). There are 13 residues in the CDR3. The germline V gene encodes CDR1 LNHDA and CDR2 SQIVND (reference sequence). Trimming pared 3 bases from V and 4 bases from J, leaving 8 bases between. The CDR3 region is CASSIGTPDTQYF. In DNA, the CDR3 is TGTGCCAGTAGTATTGGGACTCCAGATACGCAGTATTTT.

The chain employs TRBV5-1 and TRBJ2-7; 7 nucleotides match TRBD1. The CDR3 is 15 amino acids. The germline V gene encodes CDR1 SGHRS and CDR2 YFSETQ. J lost 6 bases, V lost 0 bases, and 9 bases had no gene match. CDR3 bases: TGCGCCAGCAGCTTGGCCGGGACAGTATCATCCGAGCAGTACTTC. Translated: CASSLAGTVSSEQYF. The entire variable domain, with the rest obtained from reference TRBV5-1 and TRBJ2-7, is as follows: KAGVTQTPRYLIKTRGQQVTLSCSPISGHRSVSWYQQTPGQGLQFLFEYFSETQRNKGNFPGRFSGRQFSNSRSEMNVSTLELGDSALYLCASSLAGTVSSEQYFGPGTRLTVT.

The genes are TRBV18 and TRBJ1-2, with TRBD1 matching over 9 bases. The CDR3 is 15 amino acids. Germline V gives CDR1 KGHSH, CDR2 LQKENI. The ends lost 4 bases at V and 4 bases at J; junction bases unmatched: 7. CDR3 bases: TGTGCCAGCTCACATATGGGACAGGGTGTCTATGGCTACACCTTC. Encoded protein: CASSHMGQGVYGYTF.